This paragraph covers one T cell receptor beta chain sequence. This clonotype occurred a few times. The antigen it recognizes is unknown. Per-base qualities were not stored, and no clone one base away is much larger. The data derive from a study of blood T cells in healthy people across ages (dated by TCRdb to about 2015). Study-wide context: In model experiments, template switching captured roughly one uniquely barcoded TCR beta cDNA molecule for every two T cells. Using deep sequencing normalized with unique cDNA molecular identifiers, the study measured how TCR beta repertoire diversity changes with age. Four age groups were formed from the donors: young (average roughly 15 years), middle-aged (around 41), aged (approximately 60) and long-lived (roughly 88). To avoid experimental bias, donors of different ages were spread randomly across the sequencing lanes. Two additional independent replicas of 1 million unique cDNA reads from the same blood draw were analyzed for two donors (one aged 18 to 29 and one aged 80 or older).

Based on the germline V gene (reference sequence), the CDR1 and CDR2 sequences are LGHDT and YNNKEL. The V end gives up 5 bases and the J end 4 bases, leaving 7 bases in the junction not matched to a gene. Including the terminal cysteine and phenylalanine, the CDR3 comprises 15 residues. Of the read, only the CDR3 DNA is kept; its 45 bases are in frame from base 1. The donors were some 39 Caucasian individuals from Russia, aged roughly 6 to 100 years, who were systemically healthy. Roughly 9 milliliters of peripheral blood were drawn from each donor into EDTA-treated Vacutainer tubes. Ficoll-Paque density-gradient centrifugation was used to isolate PBMCs, with at least 6 million per sample. Trizol reagent was used to extract total RNA from PBMCs, with at least 5.5 micrograms per sample. Naive CD45RAhigh/CD27high T cell percentages were measured by flow cytometry on a PBMC aliquot from every donor.

The library was generated by 5' RACE. Sequencing used an Illumina HiSeq 2500. A second about 6 to 11 cycle PCR used a sample-barcoded 5' primer and a J-beta primer mix. A unique molecular identifier was introduced onto each TCR beta cDNA molecule by a template-switch 5' adaptor carrying 12 random nucleotides. At least 3 million CDR3-containing paired-end reads were obtained from each sample. The Mint cDNA synthesis kit, primed by a TRBC-specific oligonucleotide, was used to synthesize first-strand cDNA from all RNA. All cDNA was treated with uracil-DNA glycosylase and then went through a first 18-cycle PCR with the universal primers M1SS and BC2_uni_R. As for how the authors treated the data: For normalization, 1 million high-quality reads were randomly selected from each sample, with every read carrying a distinct molecular identifier. Reads with shared molecular identifiers were discarded instead of being binned into consensus sequences. MiTCR, run with a Q25 quality threshold and the strictest error-elimination algorithm, handled CDR3 identification, clonotype clustering and error correction. A nonparametric unseen species model with Euler transformation was used to estimate lower-bound total TCR beta diversity. Through fastp at Q25 and MiXCR, TCRdb rebuilt clones from the public reads, retaining in-frame beta chains. Here each entry gathers all rows of one CDR3 protein and keeps the most common genes and DNA. The V and J calls and clone size are TCRdb's, not the authors'. This sample holds roughly 1.6 million distinct CDR3 sequences; roughly a third were observed only once. 10% to 12% of the sample rests with the top ten.

Paper-wide results and their limitations: The CMV infection status of donors was not known, potentially confounding age-related changes in expanded clonotypes. As age increased, observed TCR beta diversity per million T cells dropped in a roughly linear way, and a significant reduction was already evident by age approximately 40. Conclusive comparison of naive and antigen-experienced compartments was prevented by the profiling of bulk unsorted PBMCs. A strong correlation was found between observed TCR beta diversity and the percentage of naive T cells measured by flow cytometry. Estimates of total diversity based on one million sequenced T cells were considered lower bounds and underestimates. Compared with the aged group, the long-lived group had more naive CD4+ T cells, fewer expanded clones and increased TCR diversity, suggesting age selection.

This receptor was identified in a woman aged 25 to 45 in good health. The specimen was blood. This receptor chain uses TRBV3-1 and TRBJ2-5, and 10 bases in between align with TRBD2. The base sequence is TGTGCCAGCAGCTCTAGCGGGAGTGGGCGAGAGACCCAGTACTTC. Translated, this is CASSSSGSGRETQYF.